Detailed here is one T cell receptor (beta chain). The data originate from a study of cytomegalovirus exposure and HLA in healthy donors. Deletions cut 1 base from V and 3 bases from J, with 8 bases between. The CDR3 runs 13 residues. Germline CDR1 and CDR2: SGHTS and YDEGEE. Researchers ran the PCR with 60 Vbeta and 13 Jbeta primers. Clones were sequenced by immunoSEQ multiplex PCR, and TCRdb holds only the in-frame ones, with some missing. The sample comprises about 180,000 clones, 80% of which are singletons, and 1.9% rests with the top ten. The receptor's source is a woman aged 25-40 years in good health and CMV-seronegative. Sequenced material: PBMCs. The chain employs TRBV5-8 and TRBJ2-7; the D gene is possibly TRBD2 (5 bases). In DNA form, the CDR3 reads TGTGCCAGCAGCTTGTCCGGGAACTACGAGCAGTACTTC. Encoded protein: CASSLSGNYEQYF. Complete variable domain (other parts from reference TRBV5-8 and TRBJ2-7): EAGVTQSPTHLIKTRGQQATLRCSPISGHTSVYWYQQALGLGLQFLLWYDEGEERNRGNFPPRFSGRQFPNYSSELNVNALELEDSALYLCASSLSGNYEQYFGPGTRLTVT.